The source of this T cell receptor (beta chain) is a study of blood T cell repertoires in COVID-19 (TCRdb year 2020). Regarding the study in general: Samples from collaborators originated in the United States, Italy and Spain and spanned both the acute and convalescent phases of COVID-19. Where available, HLA class I and class II types were obtained from metadata supplied by the sample provider rather than from assay-based typing. The repertoires were released in a freely available public database intended as a resource for research on the immune response to SARS-CoV-2. Deeply sampled blood TCRbeta repertoires from subjects exposed to, actively infected with, or recovered from COVID-19 were included in the dataset. The sample metadata nearly always contained a de-identified subject ID, COVID-19 status, age in years and sex. Samples came from the ongoing ImmuneRACE study (first 160 participants) plus 1,254 subjects from 6 global collaborators. The material from the prospective study consisted of cDNA or gDNA derived from T cells, B-cell-depleted T cells, or PBMCs.

The immunoSEQ Assay, a bias-controlled multiplex PCR, was used to amplify TCRbeta CDR3 regions from genomic DNA. The study's processing was this. The number of nucleated cells in each sample was estimated by amplification of reference gene primers within the assay. To quantify the absolute abundance of each unique TCRbeta CDR3 rearrangement, sequence reads were collapsed and filtered. Productive Simpson clonality was computed per sample as the square root of Simpson's diversity index over productive rearrangements. The immuneACCESS repertoire file appears here via TCRdb, limited to in-frame rearrangements. These files lack a portion of the clones; in checked studies, under half of the deficit traces to unresolved V genes, and the cause of the others is not known. V and J calls and clone size are as listed in that table; D and trimming were resolved from the DNA. This sample is represented by tens of thousands of clones; over 75% of them were singletons. The ten largest account for approximately 6.2% of the sample.

What the study reported, not specific to this receptor: How much clinical and demographic metadata was included differed by source and by participant, and the metadata was provided uncurated.

CDR1 and CDR2, per the germline V gene (reference sequence), are LNHDA and SQIVND. After removal of 1 base from V and 7 bases from J, the junction retains 7 bases not matched to a gene. Reading from cysteine to phenylalanine, the CDR3 counts 15 amino acids. Kept here is only the CDR3 DNA, which spans 45 bases and is read in frame from base 1. This clone appeared once. This clone's antigen is unknown. The record has no base qualities; no much larger clone is one base away. Collaborating institutions collected whole blood in K2EDTA tubes following their own protocols. For TCRbeta analysis, collaborators shipped samples as frozen whole blood, isolated PBMCs, or DNA extracted from either of those sample types.

The sample was peripheral blood. The sequence was obtained from a man aged 35 to 55 with acute or convalescent COVID-19. This receptor chain uses TRBV19 and TRBJ2-1; 7 bases in between match TRBD2. Read as DNA, the sequence is TGTGCCAGTAGTATAGGGGTGCACGGGGGGAATGAGCAGTTCTTC. Its product reads: CASSIGVHGGNEQFF.